One T cell receptor (beta chain) is described in this entry. Each of the donors was a healthy bone marrow donor. 60 Vbeta and 13 Jbeta primers were used in PCR. Using immunoSEQ multiplex PCR, the repertoire was profiled, and TCRdb retains in-frame clones only, with some absent. The sample contains approximately 200,000 clones, more than 70% of which appear only once. This sample was taken from a study of cytomegalovirus exposure and HLA in healthy donors. Overall study context: Among the roughly 400 genotyped donors, approximately 80% were placed in the Caucasian-associated ancestry cluster.

The CDR3 sequence is 16 residues long. Trimming at V came to 5 bases and at J to 5 bases, leaving 13 bases not matched to a gene. The germline V gene encodes CDR1 MNHEY and CDR2 SMNVEV (reference sequence). The rearrangement joins TRBV27 to TRBJ2-7; TRBD1 matches at 9 bases. The specimen was PBMCs. The receptor was derived from a boy between 10 and 17 years old in good health and CMV-seronegative. The CDR3 loop reads CASSRPGTGKFNEQYF. CDR3 nucleotides: TGTGCCAGCAGTCGACCCGGGACAGGGAAGTTTAACGAGCAGTACTTC.